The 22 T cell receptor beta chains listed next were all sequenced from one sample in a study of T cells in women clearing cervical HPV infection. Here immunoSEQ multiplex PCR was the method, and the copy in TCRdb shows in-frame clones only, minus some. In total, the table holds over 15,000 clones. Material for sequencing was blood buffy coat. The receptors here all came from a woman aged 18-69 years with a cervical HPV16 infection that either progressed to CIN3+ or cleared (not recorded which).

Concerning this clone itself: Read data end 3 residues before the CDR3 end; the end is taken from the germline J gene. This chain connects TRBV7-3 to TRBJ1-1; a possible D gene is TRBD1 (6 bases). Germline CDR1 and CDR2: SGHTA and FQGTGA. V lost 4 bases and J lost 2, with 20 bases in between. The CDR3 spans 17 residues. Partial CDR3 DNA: TGTGCCAGCAGCTCCCCGGGGGGGGGCTCCGTAAACACTGAA. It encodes CASSSPGGGSVNTE. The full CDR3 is CASSSPGGGSVNTEAFF.

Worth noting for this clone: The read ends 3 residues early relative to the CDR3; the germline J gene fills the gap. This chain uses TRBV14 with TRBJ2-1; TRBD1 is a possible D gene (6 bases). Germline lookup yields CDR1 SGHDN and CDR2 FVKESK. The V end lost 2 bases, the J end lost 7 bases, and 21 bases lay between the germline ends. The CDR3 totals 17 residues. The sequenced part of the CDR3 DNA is TGTGCCAGCAGCCAACTTCGAGCGGCAGGGCAGGGGAATGAG. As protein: CASSQLRAAGQGNE. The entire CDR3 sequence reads CASSQLRAAGQGNEQFF.

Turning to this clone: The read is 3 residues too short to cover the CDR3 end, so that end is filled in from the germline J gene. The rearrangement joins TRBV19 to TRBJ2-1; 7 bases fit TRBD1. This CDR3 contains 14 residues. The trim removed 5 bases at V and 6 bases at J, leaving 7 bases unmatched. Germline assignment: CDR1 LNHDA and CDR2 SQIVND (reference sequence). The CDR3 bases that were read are TGTGCCAGTAGTCTAGGGGGCTCGGGCAATGAG. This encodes CASSLGGSGNE. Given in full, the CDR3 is CASSLGGSGNEQFF.

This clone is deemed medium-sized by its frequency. Partial CDR3 DNA: TGCAGTGCCACCGGGACTGCGGGGACAGATACG. Protein product: CSATGTAGTDT. The complete CDR3 protein is CSATGTAGTDTQYF. The chain has TRBV20-1 and TRBJ2-3; TRBD2 might be the D (6 bases). The read halts 3 residues ahead of the CDR3 end, with the missing end drawn from the germline J gene. V gave up 6 bases and J gave up 3 bases, with 16 bases separating them. CDR1 DFQATT and CDR2 SNEGSKA come from the germline V gene (reference sequence). This CDR3 is built from 14 residues.

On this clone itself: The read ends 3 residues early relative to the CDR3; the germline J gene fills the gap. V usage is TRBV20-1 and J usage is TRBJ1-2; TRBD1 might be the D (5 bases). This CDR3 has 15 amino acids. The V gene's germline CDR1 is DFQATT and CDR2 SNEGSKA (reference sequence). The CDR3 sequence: CSARDYLRTTLGYTF. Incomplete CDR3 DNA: TGCAGTGCTAGAGATTATCTTCGGACAACGCTGGGC.

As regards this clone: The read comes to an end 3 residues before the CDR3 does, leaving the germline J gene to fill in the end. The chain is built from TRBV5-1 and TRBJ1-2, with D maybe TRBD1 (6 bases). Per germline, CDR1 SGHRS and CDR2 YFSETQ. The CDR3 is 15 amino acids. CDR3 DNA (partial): TGCGCCAGCTCAAAGGGGAACAGGGAAGGTGGCGGC. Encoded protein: CASSKGNREGGG. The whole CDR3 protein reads CASSKGNREGGGYTF.

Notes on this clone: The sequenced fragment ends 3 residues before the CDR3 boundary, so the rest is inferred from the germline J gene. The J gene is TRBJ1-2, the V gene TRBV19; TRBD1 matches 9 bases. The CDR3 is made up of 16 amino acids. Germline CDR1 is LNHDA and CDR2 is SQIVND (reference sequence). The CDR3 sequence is CASSTLSSRQGGGYTF. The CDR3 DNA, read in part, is TGTGCCAGTAGTACCTTATCCTCTCGACAGGGGGGAGGC. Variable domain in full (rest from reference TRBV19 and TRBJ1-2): DGGITQSPKYLFRKEGQNVTLSCEQNLNHDAMYWYRQDPGQGLRLIYYSQIVNDFQKGDIAEGYSVSREKKESFPLTVTSAQKNPTAFYLCASSTLSSRQGGGYTFGSGTRLTVV.

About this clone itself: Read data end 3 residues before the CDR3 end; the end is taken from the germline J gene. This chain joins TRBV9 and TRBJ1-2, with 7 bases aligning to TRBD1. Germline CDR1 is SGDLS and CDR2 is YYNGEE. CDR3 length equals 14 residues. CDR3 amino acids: CASSVVGQVEGYTF. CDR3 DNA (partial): TGTGCCAGCAGCGTAGTTGGACAGGTTGAGGGC.

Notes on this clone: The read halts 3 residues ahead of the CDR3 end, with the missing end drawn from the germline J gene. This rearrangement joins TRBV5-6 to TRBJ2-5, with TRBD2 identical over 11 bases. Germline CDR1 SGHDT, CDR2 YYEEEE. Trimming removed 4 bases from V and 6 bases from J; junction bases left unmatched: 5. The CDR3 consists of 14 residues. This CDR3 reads CASSDTSGGQTQYF. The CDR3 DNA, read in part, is TGTGCCAGCAGCGACACTAGCGGGGGACAGACC.

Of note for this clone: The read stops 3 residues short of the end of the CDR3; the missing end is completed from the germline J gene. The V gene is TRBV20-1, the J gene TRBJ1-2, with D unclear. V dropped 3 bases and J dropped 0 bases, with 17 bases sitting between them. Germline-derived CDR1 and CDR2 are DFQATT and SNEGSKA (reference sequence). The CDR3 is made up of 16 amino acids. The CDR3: CSASIGGRGSNYGYTF. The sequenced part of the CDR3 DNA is TGCAGTGCTAGCATAGGTGGGCGGGGATCTAACTATGGC.

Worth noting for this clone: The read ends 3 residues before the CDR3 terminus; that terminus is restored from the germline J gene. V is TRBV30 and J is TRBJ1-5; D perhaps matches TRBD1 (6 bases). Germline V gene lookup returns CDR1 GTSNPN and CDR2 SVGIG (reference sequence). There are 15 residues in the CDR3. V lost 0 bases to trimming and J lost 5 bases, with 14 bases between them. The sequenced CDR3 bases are TGTGCCTGGAGTGTACTGGGAGCAGGGGATCAGCCC. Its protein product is CAWSVLGAGDQP. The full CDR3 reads CAWSVLGAGDQPQHF. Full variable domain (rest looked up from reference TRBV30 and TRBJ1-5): SQTIHQWPATLVQPVGSPLSLECTVEGTSNPNLYWYRQAAGRGLQLLFYSVGIGQISSEVPQNLSASRPQDRQFILSSKKLLLSDSGFYLCAWSVLGAGDQPQHFGDGTRLSIL.

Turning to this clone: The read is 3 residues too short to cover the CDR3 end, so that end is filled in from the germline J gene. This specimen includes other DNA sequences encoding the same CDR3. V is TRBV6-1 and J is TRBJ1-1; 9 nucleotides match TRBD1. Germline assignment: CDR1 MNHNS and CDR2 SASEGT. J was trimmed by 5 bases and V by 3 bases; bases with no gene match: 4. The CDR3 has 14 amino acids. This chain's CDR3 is CASSEIGQGTEAFF. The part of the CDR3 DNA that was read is TGTGCCAGCAGTGAGATCGGACAGGGGACTGAA.

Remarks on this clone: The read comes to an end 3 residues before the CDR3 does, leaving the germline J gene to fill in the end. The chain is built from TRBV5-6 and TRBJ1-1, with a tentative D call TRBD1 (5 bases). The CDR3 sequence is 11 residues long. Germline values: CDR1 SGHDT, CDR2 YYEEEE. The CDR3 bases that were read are TGTGCCAGCAGCCGGGACTACGAA. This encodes CASSRDYE. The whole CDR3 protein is CASSRDYEAFF.

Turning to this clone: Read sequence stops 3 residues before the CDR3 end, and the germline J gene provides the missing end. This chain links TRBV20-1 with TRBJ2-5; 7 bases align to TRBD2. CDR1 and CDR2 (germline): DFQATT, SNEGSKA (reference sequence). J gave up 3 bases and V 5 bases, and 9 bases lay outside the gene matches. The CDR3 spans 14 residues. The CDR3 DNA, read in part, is TGCAGTGCTCCGGGGGGAGGGCCCAAAGAGACC. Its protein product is CSAPGGGPKET. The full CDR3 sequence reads CSAPGGGPKETQYF.

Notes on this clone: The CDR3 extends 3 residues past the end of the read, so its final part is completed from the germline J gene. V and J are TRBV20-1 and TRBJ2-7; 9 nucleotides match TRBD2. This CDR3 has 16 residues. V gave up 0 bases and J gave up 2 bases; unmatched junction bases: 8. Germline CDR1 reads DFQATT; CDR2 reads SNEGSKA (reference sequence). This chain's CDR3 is CSARDYWTSDTYEQYF. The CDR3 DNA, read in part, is TGCAGTGCTAGAGACTACTGGACTAGCGACACCTACGAG.

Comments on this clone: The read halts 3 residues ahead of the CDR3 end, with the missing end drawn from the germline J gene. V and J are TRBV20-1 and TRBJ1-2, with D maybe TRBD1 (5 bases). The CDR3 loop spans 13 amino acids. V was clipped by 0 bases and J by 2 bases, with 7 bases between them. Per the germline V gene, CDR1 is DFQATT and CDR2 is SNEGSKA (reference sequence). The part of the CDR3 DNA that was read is TGCAGTGCTAGAGATCGGACAAACTATGGC. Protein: CSARDRTNYG. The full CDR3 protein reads CSARDRTNYGYTF.

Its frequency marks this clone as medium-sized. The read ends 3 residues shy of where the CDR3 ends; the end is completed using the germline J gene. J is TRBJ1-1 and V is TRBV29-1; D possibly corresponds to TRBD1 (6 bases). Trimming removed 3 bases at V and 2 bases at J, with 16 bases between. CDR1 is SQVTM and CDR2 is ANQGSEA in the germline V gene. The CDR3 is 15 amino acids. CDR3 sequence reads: CSVEGGGRTNTEAFF. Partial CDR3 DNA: TGCAGCGTTGAGGGGGGGGGCAGGACCAACACTGAA. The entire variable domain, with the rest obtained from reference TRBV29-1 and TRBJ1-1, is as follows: SAVISQKPSRDICQRGTSLTIQCQVDSQVTMMFWYRQQPGQSLTLIATANQGSEATYESGFVIDKFPISRPNLTFSTLTVSNMSPEDSSIYLCSVEGGGRTNTEAFFGQGTRLTVV.

CDR3 amino acids: CASSGQGSYGYTF. The sequenced CDR3 bases are TGCGCCAGCAGCGGACAGGGTAGCTATGGC. The chain joins TRBV5-1 to TRBJ1-2, with 8 bases lining up with TRBD1. The sequenced fragment ends 3 residues before the CDR3 boundary, so the rest is inferred from the germline J gene. Trimming removed 4 bases from V and 4 bases from J; junction bases left unmatched: 3. The V gene's germline CDR1 is SGHRS and CDR2 YFSETQ. The length of the CDR3 is 13 residues. The whole variable domain, remainder taken from reference TRBV5-1 and TRBJ1-2, is KAGVTQTPRYLIKTRGQQVTLSCSPISGHRSVSWYQQTPGQGLQFLFEYFSETQRNKGNFPGRFSGRQFSNSRSEMNVSTLELGDSALYLCASSGQGSYGYTFGSGTRLTVV.

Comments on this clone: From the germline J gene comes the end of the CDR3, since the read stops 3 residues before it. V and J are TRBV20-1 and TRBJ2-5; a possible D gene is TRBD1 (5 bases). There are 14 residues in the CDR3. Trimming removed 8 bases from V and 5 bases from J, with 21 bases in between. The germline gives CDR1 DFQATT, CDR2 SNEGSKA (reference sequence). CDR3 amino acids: CSPDFKQDPETQYF. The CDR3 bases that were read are TGCAGTCCCGACTTCAAACAGGACCCTGAGACC.

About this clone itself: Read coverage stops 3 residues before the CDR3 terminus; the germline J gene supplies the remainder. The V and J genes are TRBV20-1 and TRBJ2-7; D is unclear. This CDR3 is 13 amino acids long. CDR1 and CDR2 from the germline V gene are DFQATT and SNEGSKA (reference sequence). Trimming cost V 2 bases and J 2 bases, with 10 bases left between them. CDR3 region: CSARQAGTYEQYF. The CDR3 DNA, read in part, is TGCAGTGCTAGACAGGCCGGAACCTACGAG.

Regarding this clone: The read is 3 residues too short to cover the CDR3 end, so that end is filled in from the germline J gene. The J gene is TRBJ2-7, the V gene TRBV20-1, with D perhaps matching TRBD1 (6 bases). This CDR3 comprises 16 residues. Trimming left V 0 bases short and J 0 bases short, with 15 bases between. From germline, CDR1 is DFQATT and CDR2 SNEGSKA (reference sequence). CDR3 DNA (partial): TGCAGTGCTAGAGAGTGGGGCGTGACAGGCTCCTACGAG. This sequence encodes CSAREWGVTGSYE. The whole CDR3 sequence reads CSAREWGVTGSYEQYF.

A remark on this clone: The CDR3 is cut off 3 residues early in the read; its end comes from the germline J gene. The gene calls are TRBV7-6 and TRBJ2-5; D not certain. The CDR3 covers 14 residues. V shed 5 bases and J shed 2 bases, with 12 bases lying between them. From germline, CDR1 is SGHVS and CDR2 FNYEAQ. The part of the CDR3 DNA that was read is TGTGCCAGCAGCCCGACTGGCTCACAAGAGACC. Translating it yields CASSPTGSQET. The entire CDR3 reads CASSPTGSQETQYF. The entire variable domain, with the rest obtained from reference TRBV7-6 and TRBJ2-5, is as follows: GAGVSQSPRYKVTKRGQDVALRCDPISGHVSLYWYRQALGQGPEFLTYFNYEAQQDKSGLPNDRFSAERPEGSISTLTIQRTEQRDSAMYRCASSPTGSQETQYFGPGTRLLVL.